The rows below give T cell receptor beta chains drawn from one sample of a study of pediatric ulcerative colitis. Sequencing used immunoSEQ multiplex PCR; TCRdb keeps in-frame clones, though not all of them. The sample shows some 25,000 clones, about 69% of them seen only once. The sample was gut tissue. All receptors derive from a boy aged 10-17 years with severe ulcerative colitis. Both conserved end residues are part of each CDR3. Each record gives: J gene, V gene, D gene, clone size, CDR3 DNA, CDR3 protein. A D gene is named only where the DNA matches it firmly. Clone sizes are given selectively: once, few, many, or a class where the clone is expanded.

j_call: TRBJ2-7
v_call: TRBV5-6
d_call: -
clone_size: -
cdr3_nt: TGTGCCAGCAGCTTTAGCGGCGAGCAGTACTTC
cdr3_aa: CASSFSGEQYF

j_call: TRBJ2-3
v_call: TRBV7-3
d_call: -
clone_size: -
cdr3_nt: TGTGCCAGCAGCTTAGAGGGTTTCCCCACAGATACGCAGTATTTT
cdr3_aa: CASSLEGFPTDTQYF

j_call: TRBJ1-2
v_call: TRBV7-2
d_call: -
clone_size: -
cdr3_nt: TGTGCCAGCAGCCTAAATATAAATGATGGCTACACCTTC
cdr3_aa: CASSLNINDGYTF

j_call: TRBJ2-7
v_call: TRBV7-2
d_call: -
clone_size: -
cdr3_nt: TGTGCCAGCAGCTCTAGCGCTTCCTACGAGCAGTACTTC
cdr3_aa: CASSSSASYEQYF

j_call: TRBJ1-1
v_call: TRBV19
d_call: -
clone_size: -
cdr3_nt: TGTGCCAGTAGTATTACCGTTGAAGCTTTCTTT
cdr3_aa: CASSITVEAFF

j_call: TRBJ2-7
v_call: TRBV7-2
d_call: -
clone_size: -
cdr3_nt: TGTGCCAGCAGCTTAGGGGTCTCCTACGAGCAGTACTTC
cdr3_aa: CASSLGVSYEQYF

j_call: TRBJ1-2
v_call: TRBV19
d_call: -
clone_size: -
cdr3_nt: TGTGCCAGTAGTATAGGTTCAGATTACACCTTC
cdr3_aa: CASSIGSDYTF

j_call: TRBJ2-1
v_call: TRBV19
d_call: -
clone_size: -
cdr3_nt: TGTGCCAGTAGTGTGCGGGGTACCTACAATGAGCAGTTCTTC
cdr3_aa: CASSVRGTYNEQFF

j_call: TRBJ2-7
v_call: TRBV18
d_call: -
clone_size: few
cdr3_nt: TGTGCCAGCTCACCCCCGGACGGGGCCTCCTACGAGCAGTACTTC
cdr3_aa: CASSPPDGASYEQYF

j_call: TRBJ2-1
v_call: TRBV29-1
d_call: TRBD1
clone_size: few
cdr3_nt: TGCAGTTCAAGCCCGGGACAGTTATTAAATGAGCAGTTCTTC
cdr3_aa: CSSSPGQLLNEQFF

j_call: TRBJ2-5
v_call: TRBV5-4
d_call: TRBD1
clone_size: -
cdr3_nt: TGTGCCAGCAGCGGACCCCAGGGGGCCCTAGAGACCCAGTACTTC
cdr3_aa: CASSGPQGALETQYF

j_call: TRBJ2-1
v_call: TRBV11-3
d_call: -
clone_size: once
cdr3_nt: TGTGCCAGCAGCTTAGTAGTCTTTAATGAGCAGTTCTTC
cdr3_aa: CASSLVVFNEQFF

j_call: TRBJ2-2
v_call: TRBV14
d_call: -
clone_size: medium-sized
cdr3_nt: TGTGCCAGCAGCCTCCTTCAGGGTTCGAACACCGGGGAGCTGTTTTTT
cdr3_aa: CASSLLQGSNTGELFF

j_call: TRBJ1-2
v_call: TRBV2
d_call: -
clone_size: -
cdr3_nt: TGTGCCAGCAGTCCTACAATTTACGTACGCGACTATGGCTACACCTTC
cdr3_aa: CASSPTIYVRDYGYTF

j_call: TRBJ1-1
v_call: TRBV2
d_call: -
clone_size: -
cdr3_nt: TGTGCCACTCGACGGGACGGTGAAGCTTTCTTT
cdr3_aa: CATRRDGEAFF

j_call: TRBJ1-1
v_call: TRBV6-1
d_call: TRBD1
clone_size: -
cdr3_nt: TGTGCCAGCAGTGGACAGGGAGCCAAGACTGAAGCTTTCTTT
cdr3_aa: CASSGQGAKTEAFF

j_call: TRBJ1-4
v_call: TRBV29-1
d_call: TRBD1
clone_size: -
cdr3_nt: TGCAGCGTTGGGACAGGAACTAATGAAAAACTGTTTTTT
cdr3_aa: CSVGTGTNEKLFF

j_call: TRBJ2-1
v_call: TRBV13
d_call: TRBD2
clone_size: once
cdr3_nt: TGTGCCAGCAGCTTTGGAAGCGGGACTTACAATGAGCAGTTCTTC
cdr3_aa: CASSFGSGTYNEQFF

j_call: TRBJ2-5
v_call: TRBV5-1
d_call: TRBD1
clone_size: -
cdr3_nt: TGCGCCAGCAGCTTGGCGACAGGGGCCCAAGAGACCCAGTACTTC
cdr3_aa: CASSLATGAQETQYF

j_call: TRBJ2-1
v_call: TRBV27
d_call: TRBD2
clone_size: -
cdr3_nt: TGTGCCAGCAGTATCCAGACTAGCGGGTTTCCCTACAATGAGCAGTTCTTC
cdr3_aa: CASSIQTSGFPYNEQFF

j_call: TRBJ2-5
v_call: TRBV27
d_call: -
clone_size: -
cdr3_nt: TGTGCCAGCGGGGAAGTGGCACCGCGCTACTTC
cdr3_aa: CASGEVAPRYF

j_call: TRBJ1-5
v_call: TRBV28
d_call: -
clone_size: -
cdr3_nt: TGTGCCAGCAGTTTATCGGGTGTAAATCAGCCCCAGCATTTT
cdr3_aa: CASSLSGVNQPQHF

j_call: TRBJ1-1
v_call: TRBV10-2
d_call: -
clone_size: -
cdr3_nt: TGCGCCAGCAGGAGAACTGGAACTGAAGCTTTCTTT
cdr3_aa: CASRRTGTEAFF

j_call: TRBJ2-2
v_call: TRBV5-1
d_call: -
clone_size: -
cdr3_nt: TGCGCCAGCAGCTTGCGGGAGACACCCAACACCGGGGAGCTGTTTTTT
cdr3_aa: CASSLRETPNTGELFF

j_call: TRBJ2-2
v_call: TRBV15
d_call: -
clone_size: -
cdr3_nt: TGTGCCACCAGCAACGGAACGATGAACACCGGGGAGCTGTTTTTT
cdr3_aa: CATSNGTMNTGELFF

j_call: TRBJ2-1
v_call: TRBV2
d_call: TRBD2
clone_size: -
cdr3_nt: TGTGCCAGCAGTGAAGCTAGCGGGAGGGTTAATGAGCAGTTCTTC
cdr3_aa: CASSEASGRVNEQFF

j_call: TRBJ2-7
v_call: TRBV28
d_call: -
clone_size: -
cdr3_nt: TGTGCCAGCAGTGCACCTAGGGACGGCCCCTACGAGCAGTACTTC
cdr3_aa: CASSAPRDGPYEQYF

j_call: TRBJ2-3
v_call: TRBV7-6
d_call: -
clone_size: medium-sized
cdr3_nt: TGTGCCAGCAGCTTCGCGGCAGCTAGCACAGATACGCAGTATTTT
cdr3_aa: CASSFAAASTDTQYF

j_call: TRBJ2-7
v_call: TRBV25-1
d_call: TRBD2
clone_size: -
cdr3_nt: TGTGCCAGCAGTGCCCGTCGGGACTACTCCTACGAGCAGTACTTC
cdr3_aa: CASSARRDYSYEQYF

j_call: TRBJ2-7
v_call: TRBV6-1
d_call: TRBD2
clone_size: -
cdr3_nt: TGTGCCAGCAGTTCTCTAGCGGGAGTCAGCAACGAGCAGTACTTC
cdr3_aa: CASSSLAGVSNEQYF

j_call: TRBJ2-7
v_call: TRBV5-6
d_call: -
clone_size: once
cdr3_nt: TGTGCCAGCAGCTTGGGTGGGGGGCTGGCAGTCTACGAGCAGTACTTC
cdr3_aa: CASSLGGGLAVYEQYF

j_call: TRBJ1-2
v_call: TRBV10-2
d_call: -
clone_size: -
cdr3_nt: TGCGCCAGCAGGCAGGAGGGGGGTTCTTTGTACACCTTC
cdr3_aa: CASRQEGGSLYTF

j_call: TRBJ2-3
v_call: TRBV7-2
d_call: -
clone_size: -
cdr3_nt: TGTGCCAGCAGCTTATTTTTCATCCGTACTAGCAATCATAATACGCAGTATTTT
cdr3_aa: CASSLFFIRTSNHNTQYF

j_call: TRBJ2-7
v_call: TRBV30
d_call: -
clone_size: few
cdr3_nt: TGTGCCTGGAGTCCACCAGGTGGGGTAGGACAGAATCGCTACGAGCAGTACTTC
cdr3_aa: CAWSPPGGVGQNRYEQYF

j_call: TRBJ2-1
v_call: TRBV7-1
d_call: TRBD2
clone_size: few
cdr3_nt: TGTGCCAGCAGTCCTGAACCTAGCGGGAGTCTCTACAATGAGCAGTTCTTC
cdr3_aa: CASSPEPSGSLYNEQFF

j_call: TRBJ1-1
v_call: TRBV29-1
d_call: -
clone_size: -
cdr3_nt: TGCAGCGTAGCAAGCGGAGGGGGGAACACTGAAGCTTTCTTT
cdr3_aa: CSVASGGGNTEAFF

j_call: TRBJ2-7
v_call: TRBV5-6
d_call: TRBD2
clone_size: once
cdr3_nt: TGTGCCAGCAGCTTGGTGCTAGCGGGTGTCTACGAGCAGTACTTC
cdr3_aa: CASSLVLAGVYEQYF

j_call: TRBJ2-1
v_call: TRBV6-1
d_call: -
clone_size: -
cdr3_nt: TGTGCCAGCAAGGACTGGAAGGACTACAATGAGCAGTTCTTC
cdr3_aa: CASKDWKDYNEQFF

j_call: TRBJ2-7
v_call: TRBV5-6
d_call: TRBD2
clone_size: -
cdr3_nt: TGTGCCAGCAGCTCATATCTAGCGGGAGGGTCCTACGAGCAGTACTTC
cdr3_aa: CASSSYLAGGSYEQYF

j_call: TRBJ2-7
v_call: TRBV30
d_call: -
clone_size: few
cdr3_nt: TGTGCCTCGTCATCCAGCGGGCTACCCTACGAGCAGTACTTC
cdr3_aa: CASSSSGLPYEQYF

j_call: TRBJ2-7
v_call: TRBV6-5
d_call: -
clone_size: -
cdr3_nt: TGTGCCAGCAGTTTCCAAAGGGGATTCGCGCAGTACTTC
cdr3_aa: CASSFQRGFAQYF

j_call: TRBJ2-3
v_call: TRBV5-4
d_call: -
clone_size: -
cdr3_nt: TGTGCCAGCAGCTCCGGTGGTACGCAGTATTTT
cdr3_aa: CASSSGGTQYF

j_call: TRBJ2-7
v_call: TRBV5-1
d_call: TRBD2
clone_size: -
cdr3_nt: TGCGCCAGCAGCCCAGAGGGGACTAGCCGCTACGAGCAGTACTTC
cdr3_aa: CASSPEGTSRYEQYF

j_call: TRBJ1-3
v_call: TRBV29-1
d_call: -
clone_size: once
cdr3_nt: TGCAGCGTTGTATTCACAGGGAAGCTTGGAAACACCATATATTTT
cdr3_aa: CSVVFTGKLGNTIYF

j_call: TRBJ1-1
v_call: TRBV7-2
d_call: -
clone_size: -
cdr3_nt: TGTGCCAGCAGCTTAGAGCGGCAGGCCGAAGCTTTCTTT
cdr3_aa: CASSLERQAEAFF

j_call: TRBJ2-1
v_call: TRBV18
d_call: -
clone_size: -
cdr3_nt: TGTGCCAGCTCACCCCCAATGGGCTCCTACAATGAGCAGTTCTTC
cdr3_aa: CASSPPMGSYNEQFF

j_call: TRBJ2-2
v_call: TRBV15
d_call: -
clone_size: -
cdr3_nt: TGTGCCACCAGCAGAGGTGTCGAGGGAGGCACCGGGGAGCTGTTTTTT
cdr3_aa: CATSRGVEGGTGELFF

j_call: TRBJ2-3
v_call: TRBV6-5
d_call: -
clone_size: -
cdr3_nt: TGTGCCAGCAGCCGGGGGATTGGGACCACAGATACGCAGTATTTT
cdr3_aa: CASSRGIGTTDTQYF

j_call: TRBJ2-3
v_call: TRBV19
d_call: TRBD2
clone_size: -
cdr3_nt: TGTGCCAGTAGTAGACTAGCCCCGGGGGTAGATACGCAGTATTTT
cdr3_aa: CASSRLAPGVDTQYF

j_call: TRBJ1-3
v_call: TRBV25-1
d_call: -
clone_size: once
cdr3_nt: TGTGCCAGCAGTGAATTTCCAGGCTCTGGAAACACCATATATTTT
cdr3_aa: CASSEFPGSGNTIYF